Shown below are 31 T cell receptor beta chains from a single sample sequenced in a study of shared T cell receptors in the human thymus. Generated by immunoSEQ multiplex PCR, the TCRdb table keeps only in-frame clones and is missing some. The table includes hundreds of thousands of clones, around 87% detected once. The same sample was also used in a study of human thymus T cells.

Material: thymocytes. The receptor set was obtained from a boy less than two years old with a congenital heart defect.

The rearrangement uses TRBV28 and TRBJ1-1; D is unresolved. The CDR3 sequence is 15 residues long. V was pared by 5 bases and J by 1 base, with 14 bases between. Germline V gene sequence: CDR1 MDHEN, CDR2 SYDVKM. The CDR3 protein is CASSNHRRKNTEAFF. DNA of the CDR3: TGTGCCAGCAGTAACCACAGAAGGAAGAACACTGAAGCTTTCTTT.

The chain couples TRBV4-2 to TRBJ2-2; possible D gene TRBD1, 6 bases. The V end was cut by 0 bases, the J end by 1 base, with 15 bases between. Per germline, CDR1 LGHNA and CDR2 YNFKEQ. This CDR3 spans 18 amino acids. The CDR3, as DNA: TGTGCCAGCAGCCAAGATGGGGGCTTTGAGAGGAACACCGGGGAGCTGTTTTTT. Residues: CASSQDGGFERNTGELFF.

The V call is TRBV6-5, the J call TRBJ2-5; 10 bases map to TRBD1. Germline values: CDR1 MNHEY, CDR2 SVGAGI. V dropped 6 bases and J dropped 5; count of bases not matched to a gene: 9. The CDR3 runs 15 residues. CDR3 sequence (DNA): TGTGCCAGCAGCCCCCTCTCGACAGGGGGCGAGACCCAGTACTTC. Its translation: CASSPLSTGGETQYF.

This rearrangement joins TRBV27 to TRBJ1-1; D call uncertain. Trimming pared 7 bases from V and 1 base from J, leaving 10 bases between. The CDR3 is 13 residues long. From germline, CDR1 is MNHEY and CDR2 SMNVEV (reference sequence). CDR3 nucleotides: TGTGCCAGCACCCCACTCGGGAACACTGAAGCTTTCTTT. Protein product: CASTPLGNTEAFF.

The chain links TRBV7-9 to TRBJ2-4; 10 positions match TRBD2. Germline V gene sequence: CDR1 SEHNR, CDR2 FQNEAQ (reference sequence). The CDR3 has 15 residues. With 3 bases clipped from V and 6 bases from J, the junction kept 5 bases outside the gene matches. The CDR3 DNA is TGTGCCAGCAGCTTCCGACTAGCGGGCTCAAACATTCAGTACTTC. Its protein product is CASSFRLAGSNIQYF.

This clone was detected a few times. The V call is TRBV28, the J call TRBJ1-2; D perhaps matches TRBD1 (6 bases). The CDR3 covers 12 residues. The germline V and J ends were trimmed by 4 bases and 6 bases, with 9 bases remaining between them. The germline CDR1 and CDR2 sequences are MDHEN and SYDVKM. The CDR3 DNA follows: TGTGCCAGCAGTTCGGACAGCCATGGCTACACCTTC. Translation: CASSSDSHGYTF.

The chain uses TRBV6-5 and TRBJ1-2, with 10 bases matching TRBD1. The CDR3 is made up of 14 amino acids. Losses at the gene ends were 5 bases for V and 8 bases for J; bases not matched to a gene: 8. In germline, CDR1 is MNHEY, CDR2 SVGAGI. CDR3 loop: CASSPSGTGVGYTF. CDR3 in DNA: TGTGCCAGCAGTCCCTCCGGGACAGGGGTCGGCTACACCTTC.

The chain couples TRBV20-1 to TRBJ1-1; the D gene is possibly TRBD1 (6 bases). The CDR3 has 11 residues. In germline, CDR1 is DFQATT, CDR2 SNEGSKA (reference sequence). Trimming took 5 bases from V and 5 from J, leaving 9 bases between them. The CDR3 nucleotides read TGCAGTGCTCAGACAGGTACTGAAGCTTTCTTT. Protein sequence: CSAQTGTEAFF.

This chain uses TRBV10-1 with TRBJ1-5, with D hard to call. The ends were cut back, 7 bases at V and 3 bases at J, with 16 bases in the middle. Germline assignment: CDR1 WNHNN and CDR2 SYGVQD (reference sequence). The CDR3 spans 15 residues. CDR3 DNA: TGCGCCAGCAAGTCGGAGGCCCTAACCAATCAGCCCCAGCATTTT. This translates into CASKSEALTNQPQHF.

V usage is TRBV30 and J usage is TRBJ1-1, with 9 positions matching TRBD1. The germline gives CDR1 GTSNPN, CDR2 SVGIG (reference sequence). The CDR3 is 13 residues long. V was clipped by 3 bases and J by 4 bases; unmatched bases: 3. The CDR3 is CAWRGQGGTEAFF. The CDR3 nucleotides read TGTGCCTGGAGGGGACAGGGAGGCACTGAAGCTTTCTTT.

This sequence joins TRBV25-1 and TRBJ1-2, with 7 positions matching TRBD1. The CDR3 has 12 amino acids. Germline assignment: CDR1 MGHDK and CDR2 SYGVNS. V lost 6 bases to trimming and J lost 4 bases; unmatched junction nucleotides: 2. The CDR3 region has the DNA TGTGCCAGCAGGGAGGGGGCCTATGGCTACACCTTC. This codes for CASREGAYGYTF.

CDR3 residues: CSVSPGRANTIYF. CDR3 DNA: TGCAGCGTTTCCCCGGGAAGGGCGAACACCATATATTTT. This sequence joins TRBV29-1 and TRBJ1-3, with D hard to call. Trimming left V 5 bases short and J 7 bases short, with 15 bases between. This CDR3 spans 13 amino acids. Germline V lookup: CDR1 SQVTM, CDR2 ANQGSEA.

The J gene is TRBJ2-1, the V gene TRBV15; 8 nucleotides agree with TRBD2. The CDR3 spans 14 residues. J was trimmed by 7 bases and V by 1 base; bases with no gene match: 3. Looked up from germline, CDR1 is LNHNV and CDR2 is YYDKDF (reference sequence). The CDR3 loop reads CATSRVSGENEQFF. CDR3 in DNA: TGTGCCACCAGCAGAGTTAGCGGGGAGAATGAGCAGTTCTTC.

This chain links TRBV29-1 with TRBJ2-1; 8 positions match TRBD2. The CDR3 extends over 14 amino acids. Unmatched junction bases numbered 13, after V lost 7 bases and J lost 8 bases. The germline V gene has CDR1 SQVTM and CDR2 ANQGSEA. CDR3 bases: TGCAGCGCCTCCGGGAGACCGGGGGGGCATGAGCAGTTCTTC. It encodes CSASGRPGGHEQFF.

This chain uses TRBV9 with TRBJ1-2; D gene uncertain. Germline lookup yields CDR1 SGDLS and CDR2 YYNGEE. Trimming shortened V by 0 bases and J by 4 bases, and 7 bases separated the two germline ends. The CDR3 is 13 residues long. CDR3 protein: CASSVEAGYGYTF. The DNA of the CDR3 is TGTGCCAGCAGCGTAGAGGCAGGCTATGGCTACACCTTC.

The chain couples TRBV4-3 to TRBJ1-5; D is uncertain. V lost 1 base and J lost 4, with 17 bases in between. The germline gives CDR1 LGHNA, CDR2 YSLEER. The CDR3 loop spans 17 amino acids. The DNA of the CDR3 is TGCGCCAGCAGCCAAGGGGGAGAAGGATACCAAAATCAGCCCCAGCATTTT. Translated: CASSQGGEGYQNQPQHF.

The J gene is TRBJ2-4, the V gene TRBV6-4, with 10 bases fitting TRBD1. Germline CDR1 MRHNA, CDR2 SNTAGT. Trimming at V came to 3 bases and at J to 8 bases, leaving 7 bases not matched to a gene. There are 15 residues in the CDR3. CDR3: CASSESRDRGHIQYF. CDR3 nucleotide sequence: TGTGCCAGCAGTGAGAGCAGGGACAGGGGACACATTCAGTACTTC.

This chain joins TRBV25-1 and TRBJ2-7; 9 nucleotides line up with TRBD1. V was pared by 4 bases and J by 3 bases, with 10 bases of the junction left unmatched. Looked up from germline, CDR1 is MGHDK and CDR2 is SYGVNS. This CDR3 is 16 amino acids long. CDR3 residues: CASSALRDREVYEQYF. The CDR3 region has the DNA TGTGCCAGCAGTGCCCTCCGGGACAGGGAGGTCTACGAGCAGTACTTC.

This clone was recorded once. The chain carries TRBV11-2 and TRBJ2-7; 13 bases map to TRBD2. The junction had 15 bases not matched to a gene; V was cut back by 9 bases and J by 10 bases. The CDR3 is made up of 15 amino acids. Germline-derived CDR1 and CDR2 are SGHAT and FQNNGV. The chain's CDR3 is CASGTSGTSPRRQYF. CDR3 DNA sequence: TGTGCCAGTGGGACTAGCGGGACCTCACCCCGTCGACAGTACTTC. Using reference TRBV11-2 and TRBJ2-7 for the parts outside the CDR3, the full variable domain is EAGVAQSPRYKIIEKRQSVAFWCNPISGHATLYWYQQILGQGPKLLIQFQNNGVVDDSQLPKDRFSAERLKGVDSTLKIQPAKLEDSAVYLCASGTSGTSPRRQYFGPGTRLTVT.

The sample holds one count of this clone. The chain has TRBV5-1 and TRBJ2-1, with D maybe TRBD1 (5 bases). Per germline, CDR1 SGHRS and CDR2 YFSETQ. With 4 bases removed from V and 4 bases from J, the gap between germline ends came to 21 bases. The CDR3 runs 17 residues. CDR3 nucleotides: TGCGCCAGCAGCCAAACTTCCCAGCAGGGTCTTTACAATGAGCAGTTCTTC. Translation: CASSQTSQQGLYNEQFF.

This chain connects TRBV4-2 to TRBJ1-4, with D possibly TRBD1 on 5 matching bases. The ends were cut back, 1 base at V and 8 bases at J, with 14 bases in the middle. Germline V CDR1 and CDR2: LGHNA, YNFKEQ. The CDR3 is made up of 15 amino acids. For the CDR3, the DNA is TGTGCCAGCAGCCAAGCAGTAGGGGTAGGGGAAAAACTGTTTTTT. Residues: CASSQAVGVGEKLFF.

This chain joins TRBV11-2 and TRBJ2-5; D uncertain. Trimming left V 4 bases short and J 2 bases short, with 20 bases between. This CDR3 spans 17 amino acids. Germline V lookup: CDR1 SGHAT, CDR2 FQNNGV. Written as DNA, the CDR3 is TGTGCCAGCAGCTCAAACGAGAGACTGAAACTTCAAGAGACCCAGTACTTC. Protein sequence: CASSSNERLKLQETQYF.

V is TRBV27 and J is TRBJ2-1; 9 bases align to TRBD2. The V gene end was trimmed by 2 bases and the J gene end by 8 bases; junction bases not matched to a gene: 16. Germline CDR1 MNHEY, CDR2 SMNVEV (reference sequence). The CDR3 runs to 18 residues. For the CDR3, the DNA is TGTGCCAGCAGTTTAAGGGGGGCGCTCGGCGGGGGGGCCGATGAGCAGTTCTTC. It specifies CASSLRGALGGGADEQFF.

The chain joins TRBV28 to TRBJ1-2; tentatively, D is TRBD1 (5 bases). This CDR3 contains 16 residues. The V gene lost 3 bases and the J gene lost 2 bases, with 16 bases spanning the gap. Germline V gene data show CDR1 as MDHEN and CDR2 as SYDVKM. For the CDR3, the DNA is TGTGCCAGCAGTTTCCTCCTTCGGTCAGGGAACTATGGCTACACCTTC. Amino acid sequence: CASSFLLRSGNYGYTF.

The chain carries TRBV7-2 and TRBJ1-1; possible D gene TRBD1, 6 bases. Per the germline V gene, CDR1 is SGHTA and CDR2 is FQGNSA. V was shortened by 6 bases and J by 4 bases, with 15 bases between the two germline ends. This CDR3 is 14 amino acids long. The CDR3 here is CASRPGQKGTEAFF. The CDR3 DNA is TGTGCCAGCAGACCTGGACAGAAAGGCACTGAAGCTTTCTTT.

The rearrangement uses TRBV4-1 and TRBJ2-7; 8 bases are shared with TRBD2. This CDR3 has 14 residues. Germline-derived CDR1 and CDR2 are MGHRA and YSYEKL. The V segment lost 9 bases and the J segment 4 bases; nucleotides outside the gene matches: 11. The CDR3 is CARKSGGESYEQYF. The CDR3 DNA reads TGCGCCAGGAAAAGCGGGGGAGAATCTTACGAGCAGTACTTC.

DNA of the CDR3: TGTGCCAGCAGCTTGGGTCGAGGCGGGGAATGGCAGTACTTC. It codes for CASSLGRGGEWQYF. The rearrangement uses TRBV11-2 and TRBJ2-7, with a tentative D call TRBD2 (6 bases). The CDR3 runs 14 residues. V was shortened by 3 bases and J by 9 bases, with 18 bases between the two germline ends. Germline values: CDR1 SGHAT, CDR2 FQNNGV.

The genes are TRBV7-8 and TRBJ2-5, with D hard to call. The ends were cut back, 2 bases at V and 2 bases at J, with 15 bases in the middle. CDR1 is SGHVS and CDR2 is FQNEAQ in the germline V gene. The CDR3 spans 16 residues. The CDR3, as DNA: TGTGCCAGCAGCTTAAGTATCGAGCCAATTCAAGAGACCCAGTACTTC. This encodes CASSLSIEPIQETQYF.

The V gene is TRBV5-6, the J gene TRBJ2-5, with 7 positions matching TRBD2. CDR3 size: 15 residues. The junction had 13 bases not matched to a gene; V was cut back by 4 bases and J by 7 bases. The germline CDR1 and CDR2 sequences are SGHDT and YYEEEE. The chain's CDR3 is CASSRGREIKVTQYF. The CDR3 bases are TGTGCCAGCAGCCGTGGGAGGGAAATCAAAGTGACCCAGTACTTC.

V usage is TRBV5-1 and J usage is TRBJ2-3, with 7 bases aligning to TRBD2. The CDR3 is 14 amino acids. CDR1 SGHRS and CDR2 YFSETQ come from the germline V gene. Trimming removed 2 bases from V and 8 bases from J; junction bases left unmatched: 8. In nucleotides, the CDR3 is TGCGCCAGCAGCTTAGACGGACTAGTCGGTACGCAGTATTTT. This gives the protein CASSLDGLVGTQYF.

The V gene is TRBV5-8, the J gene TRBJ1-5, with D perhaps matching TRBD1 (5 bases). Trimming pared 0 bases from V and 3 bases from J, leaving 16 bases between. This CDR3 is built from 17 residues. The V gene's germline CDR1 is SGHTS and CDR2 YDEGEE. The CDR3 region is CASSLAATAPPNQPQHF. CDR3 DNA: TGTGCCAGCAGCTTGGCCGCGACAGCCCCCCCCAATCAGCCCCAGCATTTT.